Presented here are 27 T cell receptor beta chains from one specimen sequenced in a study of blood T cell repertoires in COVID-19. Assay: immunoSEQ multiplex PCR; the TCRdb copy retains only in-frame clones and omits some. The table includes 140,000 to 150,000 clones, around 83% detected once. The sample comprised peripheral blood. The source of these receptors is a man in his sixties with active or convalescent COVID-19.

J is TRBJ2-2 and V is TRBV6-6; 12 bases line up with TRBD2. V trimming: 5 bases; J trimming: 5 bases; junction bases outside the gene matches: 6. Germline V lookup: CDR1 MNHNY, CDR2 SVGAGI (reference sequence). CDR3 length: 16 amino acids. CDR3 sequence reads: CASSPTSGSYTGELFF. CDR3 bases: TGTGCCAGCAGTCCGACTAGCGGGAGTTATACCGGGGAGCTGTTTTTT.

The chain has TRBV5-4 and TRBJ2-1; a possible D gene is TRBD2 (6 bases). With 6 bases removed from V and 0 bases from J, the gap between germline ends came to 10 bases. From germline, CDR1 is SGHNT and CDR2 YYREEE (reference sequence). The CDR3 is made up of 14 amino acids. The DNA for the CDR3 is TGTGCCAGCATAGGAGGGAGCTCCTACAATGAGCAGTTCTTC. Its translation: CASIGGSSYNEQFF.

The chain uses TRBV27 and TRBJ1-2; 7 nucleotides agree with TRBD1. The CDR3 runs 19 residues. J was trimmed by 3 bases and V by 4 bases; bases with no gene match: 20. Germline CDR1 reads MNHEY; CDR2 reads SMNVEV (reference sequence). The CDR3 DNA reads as TGTGCCAGCAGTTCCCCCGGGACAGAAACTCACACCCCCTACTATGGCTACACCTTC. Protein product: CASSSPGTETHTPYYGYTF.

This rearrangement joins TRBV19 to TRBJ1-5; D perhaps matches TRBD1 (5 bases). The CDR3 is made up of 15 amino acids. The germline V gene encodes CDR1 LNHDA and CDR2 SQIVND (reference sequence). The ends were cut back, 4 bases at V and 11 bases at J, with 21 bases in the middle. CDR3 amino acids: CASSTSPGYIQAQHF. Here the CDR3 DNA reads TGTGCCAGTAGTACCTCCCCAGGGTATATCCAGGCCCAGCATTTT. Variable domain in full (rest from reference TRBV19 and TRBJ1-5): DGGITQSPKYLFRKEGQNVTLSCEQNLNHDAMYWYRQDPGQGLRLIYYSQIVNDFQKGDIAEGYSVSREKKESFPLTVTSAQKNPTAFYLCASSTSPGYIQAQHFGDGTRLSIL.

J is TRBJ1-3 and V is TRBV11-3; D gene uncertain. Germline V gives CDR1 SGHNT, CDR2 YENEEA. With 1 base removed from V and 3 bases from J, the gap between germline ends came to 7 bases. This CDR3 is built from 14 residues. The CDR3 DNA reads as TGTGCCAGCAGCTTAGCAGGACTTGGAAACACCATATATTTT. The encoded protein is CASSLAGLGNTIYF. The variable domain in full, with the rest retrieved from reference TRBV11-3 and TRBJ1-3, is EAGVVQSPRYKIIEKKQPVAFWCNPISGHNTLYWYLQNLGQGPELLIRYENEEAVDDSQLPKDRFSAERLKGVDSTLKIQPAELGDSAVYLCASSLAGLGNTIYFGEGSWLTVV.

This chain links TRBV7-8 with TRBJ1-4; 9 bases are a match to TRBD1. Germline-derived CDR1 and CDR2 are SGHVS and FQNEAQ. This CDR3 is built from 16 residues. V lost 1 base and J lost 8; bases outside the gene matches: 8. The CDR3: CASSLGDRAGREKLFF. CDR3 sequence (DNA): TGTGCCAGCAGCTTAGGGGACAGGGCGGGGCGGGAAAAACTGTTTTTT. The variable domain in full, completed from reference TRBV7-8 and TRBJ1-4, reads GAGVSQSPRYKVAKRGQDVALRCDPISGHVSLFWYQQALGQGPEFLTYFQNEAQLDKSGLPSDRFFAERPEGSVSTLKIQRTQQEDSAVYLCASSLGDRAGREKLFFGSGTQLSVL.

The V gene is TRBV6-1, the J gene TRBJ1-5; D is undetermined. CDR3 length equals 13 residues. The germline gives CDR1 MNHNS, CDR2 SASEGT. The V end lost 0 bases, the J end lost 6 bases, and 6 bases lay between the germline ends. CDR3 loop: CASSEARGQPQHF. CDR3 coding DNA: TGTGCCAGCAGTGAAGCTCGAGGTCAGCCCCAGCATTTT.

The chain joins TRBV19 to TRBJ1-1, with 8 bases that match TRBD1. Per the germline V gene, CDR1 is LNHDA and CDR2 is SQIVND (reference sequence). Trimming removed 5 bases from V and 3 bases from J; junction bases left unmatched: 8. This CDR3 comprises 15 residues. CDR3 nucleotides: TGTGCCAGTAGTGGGGTCGGGACAGGAGACACTGAAGCTTTCTTT. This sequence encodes CASSGVGTGDTEAFF.

The CDR3 bases are TGCGCCAGCGGACCACTAGCGGGAGGGGATTCTAGCACAGATACGCAGTATTTT. This encodes CASGPLAGGDSSTDTQYF. The rearrangement joins TRBV5-1 to TRBJ2-3; TRBD2 matches 13 bases. The CDR3 runs to 18 residues. V lost 7 bases and J lost 0; bases outside the gene matches: 11. CDR1 is SGHRS and CDR2 is YFSETQ in the germline V gene.

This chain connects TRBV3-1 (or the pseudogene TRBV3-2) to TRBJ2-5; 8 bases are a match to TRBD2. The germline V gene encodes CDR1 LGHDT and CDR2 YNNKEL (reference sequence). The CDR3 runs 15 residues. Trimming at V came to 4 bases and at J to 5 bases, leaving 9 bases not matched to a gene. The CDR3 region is CASSPSGTRAETQYF. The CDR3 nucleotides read TGTGCCAGCAGCCCCTCCGGGACTAGGGCTGAGACCCAGTACTTC.

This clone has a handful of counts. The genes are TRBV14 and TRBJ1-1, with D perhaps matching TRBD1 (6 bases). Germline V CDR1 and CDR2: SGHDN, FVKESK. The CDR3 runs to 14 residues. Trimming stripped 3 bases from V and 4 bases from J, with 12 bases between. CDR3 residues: CASSHTGRGTEAFF. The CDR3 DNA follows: TGTGCCAGCAGCCACACAGGGAGGGGCACTGAAGCTTTCTTT.

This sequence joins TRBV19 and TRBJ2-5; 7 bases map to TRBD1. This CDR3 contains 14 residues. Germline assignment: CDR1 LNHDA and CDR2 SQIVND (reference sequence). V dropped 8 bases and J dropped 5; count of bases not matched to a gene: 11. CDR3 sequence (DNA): TGTGCCAGTGGCCTACAGGGGTTTCGGGAGACCCAGTACTTC. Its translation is CASGLQGFRETQYF.

This CDR3 is CASSLVSWREQFF. As DNA, the CDR3 is TGTGCCAGCAGCTTAGTATCGTGGCGGGAGCAGTTCTTC. The rearrangement links TRBV7-2 to TRBJ2-1; D unresolved. Between the trimmed V and J ends, which lost 1 base and 10 bases, there was a span of 11 bases. CDR3 length equals 13 residues. CDR1 and CDR2 (germline): SGHTA, FQGNSA.

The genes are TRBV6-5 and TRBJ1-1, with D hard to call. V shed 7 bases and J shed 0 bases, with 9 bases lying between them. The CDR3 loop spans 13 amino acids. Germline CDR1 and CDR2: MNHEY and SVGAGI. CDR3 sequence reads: CASTYSVNTEAFF. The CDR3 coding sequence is TGTGCCAGCACCTATTCGGTGAACACTGAAGCTTTCTTT.

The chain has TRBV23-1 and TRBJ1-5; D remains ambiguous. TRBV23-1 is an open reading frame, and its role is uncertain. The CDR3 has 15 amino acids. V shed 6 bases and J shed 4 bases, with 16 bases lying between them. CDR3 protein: CASRPGDSGNQPQHF. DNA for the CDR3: TGCGCCAGCAGGCCCGGCGACTCGGGTAATCAGCCCCAGCATTTT.

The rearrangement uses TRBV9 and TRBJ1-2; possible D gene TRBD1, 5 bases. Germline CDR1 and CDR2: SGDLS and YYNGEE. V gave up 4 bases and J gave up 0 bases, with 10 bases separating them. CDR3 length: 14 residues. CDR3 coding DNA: TGTGCCAGCAGCCCAGACAGTGCTAACTATGGCTACACCTTC. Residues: CASSPDSANYGYTF.

CDR3 sequence reads: CASSPPVGRRGETQYF. In DNA, the CDR3 is TGTGCCAGCTCACCCCCCGTCGGCAGGCGTGGGGAGACCCAGTACTTC. This sequence joins TRBV18 and TRBJ2-5, with unresolved D. Trimming left V 3 bases short and J 5 bases short, with 19 bases between. The CDR3 loop spans 16 amino acids. Looked up from germline, CDR1 is KGHSH and CDR2 is LQKENI.

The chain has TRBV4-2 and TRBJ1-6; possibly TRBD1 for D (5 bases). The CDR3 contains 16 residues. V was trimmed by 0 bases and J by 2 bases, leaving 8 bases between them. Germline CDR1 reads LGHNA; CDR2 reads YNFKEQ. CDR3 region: CASSQEQDPYNSPLHF. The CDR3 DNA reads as TGTGCCAGCAGCCAAGAACAGGATCCCTATAATTCACCCCTCCACTTT.

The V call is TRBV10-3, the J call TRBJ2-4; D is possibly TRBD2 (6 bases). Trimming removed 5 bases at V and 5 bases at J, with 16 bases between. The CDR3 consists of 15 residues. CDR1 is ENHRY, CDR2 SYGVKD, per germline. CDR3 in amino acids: CAISFGPSDQNIQYF. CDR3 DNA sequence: TGTGCCATCAGTTTCGGTCCTAGCGACCAAAACATTCAGTACTTC.

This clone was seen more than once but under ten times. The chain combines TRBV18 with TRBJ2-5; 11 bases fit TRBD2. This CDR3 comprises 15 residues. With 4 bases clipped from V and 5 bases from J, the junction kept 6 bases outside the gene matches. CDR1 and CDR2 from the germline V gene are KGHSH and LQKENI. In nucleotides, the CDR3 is TGTGCCAGCTCACGACTAGCGGGATCTGTGGAGACCCAGTACTTC. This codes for CASSRLAGSVETQYF.

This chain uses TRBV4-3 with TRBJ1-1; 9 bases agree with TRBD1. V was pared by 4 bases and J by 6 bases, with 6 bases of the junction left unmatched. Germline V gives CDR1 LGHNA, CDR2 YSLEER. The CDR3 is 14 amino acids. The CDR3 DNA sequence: TGCGCCAGCAGCCGTGAACAGGGGGCATCTGAAGCTTTCTTT. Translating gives CASSREQGASEAFF.

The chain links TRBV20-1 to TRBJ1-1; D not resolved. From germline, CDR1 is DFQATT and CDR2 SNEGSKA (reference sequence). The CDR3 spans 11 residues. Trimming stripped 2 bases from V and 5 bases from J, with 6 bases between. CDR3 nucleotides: TGCAGTGCTAGACGCACTACTGAAGCTTTCTTT. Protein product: CSARRTTEAFF.

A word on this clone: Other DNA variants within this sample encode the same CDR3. The CDR3 DNA reads as TGTGCCTGGAGTGTTCCGGGTAGGGGGAACACTGAAGCTTTCTTT. The encoded protein is CAWSVPGRGNTEAFF. The chain couples TRBV30 to TRBJ1-1, with a weak D call TRBD1 (5 bases). CDR1 and CDR2 from the germline V gene are GTSNPN and SVGIG (reference sequence). Trimming cost V 0 bases and J 1 base, with 12 bases left between them. The CDR3 sequence is 15 residues long.

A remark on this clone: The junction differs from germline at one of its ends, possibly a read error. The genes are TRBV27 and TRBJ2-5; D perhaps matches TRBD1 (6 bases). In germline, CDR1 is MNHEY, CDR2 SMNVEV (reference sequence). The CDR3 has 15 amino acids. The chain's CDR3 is CASSFGQGYQGTQYF. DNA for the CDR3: TGTGCCAGCAGTTTTGGGCAGGGGTACCAAGGGACCCAGTACTTC.

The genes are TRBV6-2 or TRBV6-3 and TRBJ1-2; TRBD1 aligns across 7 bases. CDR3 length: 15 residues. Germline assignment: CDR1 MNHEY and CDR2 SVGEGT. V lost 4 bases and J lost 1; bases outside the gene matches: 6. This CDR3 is CASSSRGADNYGYTF. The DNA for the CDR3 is TGTGCCAGCAGTTCCAGGGGGGCAGATAACTATGGCTACACCTTC.

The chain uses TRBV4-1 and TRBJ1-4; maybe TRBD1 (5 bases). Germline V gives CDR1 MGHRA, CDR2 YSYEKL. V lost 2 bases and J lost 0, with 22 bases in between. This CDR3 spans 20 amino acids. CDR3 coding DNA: TGCGCCAGCAGCCAACACCACTCGACAGACTCCGAAGCAACTAATGAAAAACTGTTTTTT. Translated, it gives CASSQHHSTDSEATNEKLFF.

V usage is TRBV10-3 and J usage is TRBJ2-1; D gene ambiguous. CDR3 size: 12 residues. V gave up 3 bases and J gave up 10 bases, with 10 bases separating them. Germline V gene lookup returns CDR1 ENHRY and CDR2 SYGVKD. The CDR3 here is CAISEESVEQFF. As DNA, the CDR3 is TGTGCCATCAGTGAAGAGTCGGTCGAGCAGTTCTTC.